This entry describes one T cell receptor beta chain. The antigen is not known. V gave up 6 bases and J gave up 4 bases, with 18 bases separating them. The CDR3 is 15 residues long. Germline V gene data show CDR1 as KGHSH and CDR2 as LQKENI. The sample originates from a study of T-cell memory formation after mild COVID-19. MiXCR was run by TCRdb on the 5' RACE reads, yielding one entry per CDR3 protein. The sample holds under 700,000 distinct CDR3 sequences, 20% seen once. Whole-study results and caveats: The authors did not confirm SARS-CoV-2 specificity of second-wave clones peaking day 37.

The material sequenced was PBMCs or a T cell subset sorted from them (not recorded which). This TCR was sampled from an adult woman who had mild COVID-19 (a few samples of this study predate the infection). Cell type and time point are not known. This rearrangement joins TRBV18 to TRBJ1-2; no definite D call. The CDR3 here is CASSLIQALGYGYTF. The CDR3 nucleotides are TGTGCCAGCTCGCTTATTCAGGCCCTGGGCTATGGCTACACCTTC. Filled out from reference TRBV18 and TRBJ1-2, the complete variable domain reads NAGVMQNPRHLVRRRGQEARLRCSPMKGHSHVYWYRQLPEEGLKFMVYLQKENIIDESGMPKERFSAEFPKEGPSILRIQQVVRGDSAAYFCASSLIQALGYGYTFGSGTRLTVV.